The clone carrying this TCR beta chain has only a few counts. This sample stems from a study of blood T cell repertoires in COVID-19. Study information: There were acute and convalescent COVID-19 samples, and they came from the United States, Italy and Spain. From T cells, B-cell-depleted T cells, or PBMCs came the material, which was cDNA or gDNA.

CDR3 size: 13 residues. Per the germline V gene, CDR1 is LGHNT and CDR2 is FRNRAP. Trimming pared 1 base from V and 7 bases from J, leaving 10 bases between. Authors' processing steps: From reference gene primer amplification, estimates of nucleated cell counts were derived. Method: immunoSEQ multiplex PCR; TCRdb's copy keeps in-frame clones and lacks some. V, J and clone size derive from that table, while D and trimming were established from the DNA sequence. The sample includes around 72,000 clones, 83% of them seen just once. The chain joins TRBV12-5 to TRBJ1-1, with D perhaps TRBD1 (5 bases). The source of this sequence is a woman of 80 years or more with acute or convalescent COVID-19. The sample consisted of peripheral blood. The CDR3 protein is CASGLGQRIEAFF. CDR3 DNA sequence: TGTGCTAGTGGTTTGGGACAGAGAATTGAAGCTTTCTTT.